This paragraph covers one T cell receptor (beta chain) sequence. The protocol was immunoSEQ multiplex PCR, while the TCRdb copy is restricted to in-frame clones and leaves out a portion. This table has 250,000 to 400,000 clones, roughly nine tenths appearing once. The entry originates in a study of blood T cell repertoires in COVID-19. The CDR3 sequence is 13 residues long. Germline V gene lookup returns CDR1 SNHLY and CDR2 FYNNEI. V lost 5 bases and J lost 7, with 12 bases in between. Source material: peripheral blood. This chain links TRBV2 with TRBJ1-5, with D perhaps matching TRBD1 (6 bases). The source of this sequence is a woman aged 25 to 39 with COVID-19, enrolled during active disease. In DNA, the CDR3 is TGTGCCAGCAGTTGGACAGAAGGGCAGCCCCAGCATTTT. Protein sequence: CASSWTEGQPQHF.